The 10 T cell receptor beta chains below were found in one sample sequenced in a study of blood T cell repertoires in COVID-19. Only in-frame clones appear in the TCRdb table, and some are missing; sequencing was by immunoSEQ multiplex PCR. The sample lists about 120,000 clones, roughly 83% occurring once. The sample was peripheral blood. The source of these receptors is a woman of 80 years or more with acute or convalescent COVID-19.

The J gene is TRBJ1-2, the V gene TRBV6-4, with D perhaps matching TRBD1 (5 bases). The CDR3 contains 14 residues. Germline loops: CDR1 MRHNA, CDR2 SNTAGT. V was trimmed by 4 bases and J by 4 bases, leaving 13 bases between them. CDR3 residues: CASSADRQSYGYTF. The CDR3 nucleotides read TGTGCCAGCAGTGCGGATCGACAGAGCTATGGCTACACCTTC.

Written as DNA, the CDR3 is TGTGCCAGCAGCTTAGGCAGTAACTATGGCTACACCTTC. It specifies CASSLGSNYGYTF. The chain joins TRBV13 to TRBJ1-2; D is unclear. The CDR3 totals 13 residues. Trimming stripped 0 bases from V and 1 base from J, with 3 bases between. CDR1 is PRHDT, CDR2 FYEKMQ, per germline (reference sequence).

This chain uses TRBV12-3 or TRBV12-4 with TRBJ1-5; possible D gene TRBD1, 6 bases. The CDR3 is made up of 13 amino acids. Trimming removed 8 bases from V and 4 bases from J, with 12 bases in between. CDR3 loop: CASRTVENQPQHF. The CDR3 DNA follows: TGTGCCAGCCGGACAGTAGAGAATCAGCCCCAGCATTTT.

The chain recombines TRBV7-2 with TRBJ1-1, with 8 bases identical to TRBD1. The CDR3 totals 14 residues. Germline CDR1 and CDR2: SGHTA and FQGNSA. J lost 4 bases, V lost 4 bases, and 5 bases had no gene match. The DNA for the CDR3 is TGTGCCAGCAGCTGGACAGGGTTCGGCACTGAAGCTTTCTTT. This gives the protein CASSWTGFGTEAFF.

This clone was counted a few times. The CDR3 spells CASSFLPGETQYF. The CDR3 nucleotides are TGTGCCAGCAGCTTTCTTCCGGGAGAGACCCAGTACTTC. V usage is TRBV6-2 or TRBV6-3 and J usage is TRBJ2-5; unclear D gene. V dropped 6 bases and J dropped 4 bases, with 12 bases sitting between them. The CDR3 consists of 13 residues. CDR1 is MNHEY, CDR2 SVGEGT, per germline.

J is TRBJ2-1 and V is TRBV5-1; tentative D call: TRBD1 (6 bases). Trimming shortened V by 0 bases and J by 0 bases, and 7 bases separated the two germline ends. CDR3 length equals 15 residues. Germline V lookup: CDR1 SGHRS, CDR2 YFSETQ. The CDR3 spells CASSLVGGSYNEQFF. CDR3 nucleotide sequence: TGCGCCAGCAGCTTGGTAGGGGGCTCCTACAATGAGCAGTTCTTC.

The chain is built from TRBV19 and TRBJ1-1; tentatively, D is TRBD1 (5 bases). V lost 3 bases and J lost 1, with 15 bases in between. In germline, CDR1 is LNHDA, CDR2 SQIVND (reference sequence). The CDR3 is 16 amino acids. This CDR3 reads CASSITPGMGNTEAFF. The CDR3 DNA reads TGTGCCAGTAGTATTACTCCAGGGATGGGGAACACTGAAGCTTTCTTT. Full variable domain (outside the CDR3, taken from reference TRBV19 and TRBJ1-1): DGGITQSPKYLFRKEGQNVTLSCEQNLNHDAMYWYRQDPGQGLRLIYYSQIVNDFQKGDIAEGYSVSREKKESFPLTVTSAQKNPTAFYLCASSITPGMGNTEAFFGQGTRLTVV.

The J gene is TRBJ1-6, the V gene TRBV10-3, with 12 bases that match TRBD1. The CDR3 loop spans 14 amino acids. Germline lookup yields CDR1 ENHRY and CDR2 SYGVKD. V trimming: 6 bases; J trimming: 6 bases; junction bases outside the gene matches: 0. The CDR3 coding sequence is TGTGCCATCAGGGGACAGGGGGCTAATTCACCCCTCCACTTT. Its protein product is CAIRGQGANSPLHF.

The chain is built from TRBV30 and TRBJ1-2; tentatively, D is TRBD1 (5 bases). CDR1 GTSNPN and CDR2 SVGIG come from the germline V gene (reference sequence). Trimming stripped 3 bases from V and 5 bases from J, with 13 bases between. This CDR3 is built from 13 residues. CDR3 sequence reads: CAWRFAGLYGYTF. CDR3 in DNA: TGTGCCTGGAGATTTGCGGGGCTTTATGGCTACACCTTC.

The chain carries TRBV9 and TRBJ2-5, with TRBD2 matching over 8 bases. Germline V gives CDR1 SGDLS, CDR2 YYNGEE. V lost 0 bases, J lost 4 bases, and 2 bases stayed unmatched. The CDR3 is 14 amino acids. The CDR3 DNA follows: TGTGCCAGCAGCGTAGCGGGGGGGGCAGAGACCCAGTACTTC. It yields the protein CASSVAGGAETQYF.